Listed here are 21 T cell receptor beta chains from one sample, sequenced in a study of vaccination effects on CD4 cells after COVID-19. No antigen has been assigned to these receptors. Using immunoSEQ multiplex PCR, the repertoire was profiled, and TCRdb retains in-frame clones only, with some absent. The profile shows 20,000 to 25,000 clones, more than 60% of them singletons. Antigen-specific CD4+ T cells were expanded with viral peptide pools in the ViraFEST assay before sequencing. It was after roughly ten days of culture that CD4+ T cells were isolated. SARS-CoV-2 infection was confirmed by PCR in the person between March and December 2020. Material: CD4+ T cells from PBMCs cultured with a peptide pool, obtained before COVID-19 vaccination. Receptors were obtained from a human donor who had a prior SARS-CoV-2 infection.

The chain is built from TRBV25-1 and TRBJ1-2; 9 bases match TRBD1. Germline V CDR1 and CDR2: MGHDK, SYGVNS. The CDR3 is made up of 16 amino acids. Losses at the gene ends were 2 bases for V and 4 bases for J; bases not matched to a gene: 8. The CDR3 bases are TGTGCCAGCAGTGAACCTGGGACAGGGATTGGCTATGGCTACACCTTC. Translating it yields CASSEPGTGIGYGYTF.

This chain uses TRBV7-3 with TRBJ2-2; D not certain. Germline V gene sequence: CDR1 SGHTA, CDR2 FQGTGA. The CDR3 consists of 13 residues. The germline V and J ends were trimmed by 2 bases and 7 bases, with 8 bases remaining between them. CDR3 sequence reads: CASSLVRFGELFF. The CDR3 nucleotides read TGTGCCAGCAGCTTAGTGCGATTCGGGGAGCTGTTTTTT.

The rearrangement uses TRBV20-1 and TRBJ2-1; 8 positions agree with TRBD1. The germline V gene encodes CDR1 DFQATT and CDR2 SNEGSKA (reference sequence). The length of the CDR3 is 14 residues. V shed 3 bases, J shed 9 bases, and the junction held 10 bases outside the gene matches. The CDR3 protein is CSASSGGVWGEQFF. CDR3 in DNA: TGCAGTGCTAGTTCAGGGGGCGTCTGGGGTGAGCAGTTCTTC.

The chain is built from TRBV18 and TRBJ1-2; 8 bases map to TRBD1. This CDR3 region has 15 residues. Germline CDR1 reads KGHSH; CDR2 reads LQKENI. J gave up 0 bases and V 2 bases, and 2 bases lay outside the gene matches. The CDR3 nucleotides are TGTGCCAGCTCACCAGGGACAGGACCTAACTATGGCTACACCTTC. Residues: CASSPGTGPNYGYTF.

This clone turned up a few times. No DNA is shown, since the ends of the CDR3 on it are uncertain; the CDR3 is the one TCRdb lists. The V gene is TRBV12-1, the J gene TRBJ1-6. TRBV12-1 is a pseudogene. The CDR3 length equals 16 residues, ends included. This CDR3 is CASSFIFGVGNSPLHF.

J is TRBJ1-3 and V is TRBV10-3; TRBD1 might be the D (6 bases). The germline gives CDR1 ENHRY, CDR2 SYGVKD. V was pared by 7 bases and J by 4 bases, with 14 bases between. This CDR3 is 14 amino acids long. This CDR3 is CAITSGARGNTIYF. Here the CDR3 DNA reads TGTGCCATCACCTCAGGGGCGCGGGGAAACACCATATATTTT.

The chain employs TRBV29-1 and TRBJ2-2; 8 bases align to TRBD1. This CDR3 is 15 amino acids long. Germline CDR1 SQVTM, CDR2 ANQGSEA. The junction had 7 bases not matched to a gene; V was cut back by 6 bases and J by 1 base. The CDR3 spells CSVRATGVNTGELFF. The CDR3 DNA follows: TGCAGCGTCCGGGCGACAGGGGTGAACACCGGGGAGCTGTTTTTT.

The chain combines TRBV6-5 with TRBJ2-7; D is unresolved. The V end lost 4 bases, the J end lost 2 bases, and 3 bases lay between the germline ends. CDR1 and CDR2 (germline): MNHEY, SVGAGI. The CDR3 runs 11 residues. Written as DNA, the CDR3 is TGTGCCAGCAGTTGGGCCTACGAGCAGTACTTC. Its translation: CASSWAYEQYF.

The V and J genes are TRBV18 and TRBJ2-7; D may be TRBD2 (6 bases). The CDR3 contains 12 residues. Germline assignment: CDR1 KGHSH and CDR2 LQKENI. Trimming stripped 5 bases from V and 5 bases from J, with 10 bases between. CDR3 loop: CASSSAGNEQYF. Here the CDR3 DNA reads TGTGCCAGCTCAAGCGCGGGGAACGAGCAGTACTTC. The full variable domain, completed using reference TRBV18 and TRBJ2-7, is NAGVMQNPRHLVRRRGQEARLRCSPMKGHSHVYWYRQLPEEGLKFMVYLQKENIIDESGMPKERFSAEFPKEGPSILRIQQVVRGDSAAYFCASSSAGNEQYFGPGTRLTVT.

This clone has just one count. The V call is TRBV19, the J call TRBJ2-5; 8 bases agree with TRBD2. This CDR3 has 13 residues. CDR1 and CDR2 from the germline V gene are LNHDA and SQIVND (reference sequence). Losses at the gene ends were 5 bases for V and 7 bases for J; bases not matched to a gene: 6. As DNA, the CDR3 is TGTGCCAGTAGTGCGGGAGGAATGGGGACCCAGTACTTC. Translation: CASSAGGMGTQYF.

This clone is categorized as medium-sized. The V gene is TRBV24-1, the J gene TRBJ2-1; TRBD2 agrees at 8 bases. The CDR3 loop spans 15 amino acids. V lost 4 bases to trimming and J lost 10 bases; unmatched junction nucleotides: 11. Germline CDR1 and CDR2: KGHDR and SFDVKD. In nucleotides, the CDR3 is TGTGCCACCAGTGACCCGGGGGGAGCGGGAGTAGAGCAGTTCTTC. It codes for CATSDPGGAGVEQFF.

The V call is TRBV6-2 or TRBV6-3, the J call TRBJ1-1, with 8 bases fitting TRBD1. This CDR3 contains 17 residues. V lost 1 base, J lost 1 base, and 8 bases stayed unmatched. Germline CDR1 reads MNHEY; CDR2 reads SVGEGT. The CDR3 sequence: CASSYYTDRVKNTEAFF. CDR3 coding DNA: TGTGCCAGCAGTTACTACACGGACAGGGTGAAGAACACTGAAGCTTTCTTT.

The CDR3 is CASSPEADYSPLHF. Written as DNA, the CDR3 is TGTGCCAGCTCACCAGAGGCGGATTATTCACCCCTCCACTTT. The chain employs TRBV18 and TRBJ1-6; no reliable D call. V dropped 2 bases and J dropped 8 bases, with 10 bases sitting between them. The germline CDR1 and CDR2 sequences are KGHSH and LQKENI. The CDR3 has 14 amino acids.

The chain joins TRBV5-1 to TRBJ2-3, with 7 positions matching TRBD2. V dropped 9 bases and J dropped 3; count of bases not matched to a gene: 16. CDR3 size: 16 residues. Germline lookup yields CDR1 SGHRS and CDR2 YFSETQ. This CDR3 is CATCRGGGSWTDTQYF. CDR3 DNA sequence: TGCGCCACCTGTCGAGGCGGCGGGAGTTGGACAGATACGCAGTATTTT. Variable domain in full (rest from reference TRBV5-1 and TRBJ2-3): KAGVTQTPRYLIKTRGQQVTLSCSPISGHRSVSWYQQTPGQGLQFLFEYFSETQRNKGNFPGRFSGRQFSNSRSEMNVSTLELGDSALYLCATCRGGGSWTDTQYFGPGTRLTVL.

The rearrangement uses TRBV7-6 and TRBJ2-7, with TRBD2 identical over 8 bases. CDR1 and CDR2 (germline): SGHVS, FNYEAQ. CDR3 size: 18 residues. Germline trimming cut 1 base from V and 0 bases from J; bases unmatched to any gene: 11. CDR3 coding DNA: TGTGCCAGCAGCTTAGTAGGCGGGTCGGGAGGGCCCTCCTACGAGCAGTACTTC. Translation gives CASSLVGGSGGPSYEQYF. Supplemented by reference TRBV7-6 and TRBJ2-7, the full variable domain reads GAGVSQSPRYKVTKRGQDVALRCDPISGHVSLYWYRQALGQGPEFLTYFNYEAQQDKSGLPNDRFSAERPEGSISTLTIQRTEQRDSAMYRCASSLVGGSGGPSYEQYFGPGTRLTVT.

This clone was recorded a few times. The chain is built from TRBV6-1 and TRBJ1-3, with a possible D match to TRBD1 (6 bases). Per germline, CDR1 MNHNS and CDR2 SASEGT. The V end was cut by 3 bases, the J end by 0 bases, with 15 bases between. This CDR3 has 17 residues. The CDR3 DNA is TGTGCCAGCAGTGATTCGGACAGTATATCCTCTGGAAACACCATATATTTT. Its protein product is CASSDSDSISSGNTIYF.

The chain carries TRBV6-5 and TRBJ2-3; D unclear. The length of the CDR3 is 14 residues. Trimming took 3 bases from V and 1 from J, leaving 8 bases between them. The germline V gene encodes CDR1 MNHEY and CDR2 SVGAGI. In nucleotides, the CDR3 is TGTGCCAGCAGTTATGTCGTGGGCACAGATACGCAGTATTTT. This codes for CASSYVVGTDTQYF.

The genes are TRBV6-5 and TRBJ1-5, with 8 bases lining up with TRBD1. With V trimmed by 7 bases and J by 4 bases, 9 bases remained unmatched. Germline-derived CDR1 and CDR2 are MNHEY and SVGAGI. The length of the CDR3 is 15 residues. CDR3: CASTARQGWNQPQHF. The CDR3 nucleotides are TGTGCCAGCACCGCTAGACAGGGGTGGAATCAGCCCCAGCATTTT.

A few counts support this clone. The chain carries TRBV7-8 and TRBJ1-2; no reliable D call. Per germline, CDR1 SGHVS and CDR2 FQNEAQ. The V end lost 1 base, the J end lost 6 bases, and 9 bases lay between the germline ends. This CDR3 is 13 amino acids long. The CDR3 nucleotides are TGTGCCAGCAGCTTAGGCGGCCCCAATGGCTACACCTTC. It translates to CASSLGGPNGYTF.

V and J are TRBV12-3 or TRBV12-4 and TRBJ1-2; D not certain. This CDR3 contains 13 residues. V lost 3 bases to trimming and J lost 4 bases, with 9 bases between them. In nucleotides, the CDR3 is TGTGCCAGCAGTTTTCTACGGGGCTATGGCTACACCTTC. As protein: CASSFLRGYGYTF.

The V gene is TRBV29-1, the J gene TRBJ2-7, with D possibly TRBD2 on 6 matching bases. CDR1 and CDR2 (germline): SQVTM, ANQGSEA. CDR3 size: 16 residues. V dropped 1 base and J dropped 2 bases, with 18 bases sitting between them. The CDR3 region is CSVEVFSRGMPYEQYF. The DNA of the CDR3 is TGCAGCGTTGAAGTTTTTAGCCGGGGGATGCCCTACGAGCAGTACTTC.